This is a list of T cell receptor beta chains from one sample in a study of T cells after yellow fever vaccination. MiXCR was run by TCRdb on the 5' RACE reads, yielding one entry per CDR3 protein. This sample has approximately 150,000 distinct CDR3 sequences; 7% to 10% occur once, and the top ten carry roughly 40%. Source: CD8+ T cells sorted from PBMCs, taken 45 days after the yellow fever booster vaccination. These receptors were collected from a man aged 18 to 30 who received the YFV17D yellow fever vaccine. Each CDR3 is given with its conserved first and last residue. Fields, in order: J gene, V gene, clone size, D gene, CDR3 protein, CDR3 DNA. The D gene is left open where the match is weak. For some rows the clone size is stated as once, few or many, or as a class when expanded; others skip it.

>TRBJ2-7|TRBV29-1|few|NA
CSAWTLRDEQYF
TGCAGCGCTTGGACCCTAAGGGACGAGCAGTACTTC
>TRBJ2-2|TRBV7-3|NA|NA
CASSLGMGEELFF
TGTGCCAGCAGCTTAGGGATGGGAGAGGAGCTGTTTTTT
>TRBJ2-2|TRBV4-2|many|NA
CASSQGPLDNMNTGELFF
TGTGCCAGCAGCCAAGGCCCCCTCGATAATATGAACACCGGGGAGCTGTTTTTT
>TRBJ2-5|TRBV20-1|many|NA
CSARDPGLRTGKETQYF
TGCAGTGCTAGAGATCCGGGCCTGAGGACTGGAAAAGAGACCCAGTACTTC
>TRBJ2-3|TRBV4-2|few|NA
CASSQDGGGGTDTQYF
TGTGCCAGCAGCCAAGATGGTGGCGGGGGCACAGATACGCAGTATTTT
>TRBJ1-6|TRBV2|few|NA
CASSEDAGSVNSPLHF
TGTGCCAGCAGTGAGGACGCGGGATCGGTGAATTCACCCCTCCACTTT
>TRBJ2-3|TRBV6-6|few|NA
CASSRLGPSTDTQYF
TGTGCCAGCAGTCGACTAGGGCCTAGCACAGATACGCAGTATTTT
>TRBJ1-5|TRBV6-1|NA|NA
CASSEARESLLGQPQHF
TGTGCCAGCAGTGAAGCGAGGGAAAGCCTCCTGGGTCAGCCCCAGCATTTT
>TRBJ2-5|TRBV19|few|NA
CASSIDTGLGETQYF
TGTGCCAGTAGTATCGACACAGGGTTGGGGGAGACCCAGTACTTC
>TRBJ2-7|TRBV15|many|TRBD1
CATSLRPGQTTYEQYF
TGTGCCACCAGCTTACGACCGGGACAGACAACCTACGAGCAGTACTTC
>TRBJ2-3|TRBV4-3|NA|TRBD2
CASSQDRWASGGSDTQYF
TGCGCCAGCAGCCAAGATCGGTGGGCTAGCGGGGGGTCGGATACGCAGTATTTT
>TRBJ1-1|TRBV12-5|many|NA
CASGLDRGITEAFF
TGTGCTAGTGGTTTGGACAGAGGTATCACTGAAGCTTTCTTT
>TRBJ1-1|TRBV30|few|NA
CAWSHLGLLTEAFF
TGTGCCTGGAGCCATCTAGGACTGCTCACTGAAGCTTTCTTT
>TRBJ1-3|TRBV20-1|NA|NA
CSASGTTGYWNTIYF
TGCAGTGCTAGCGGGACAACTGGATACTGGAACACCATATATTTT
>TRBJ2-1|TRBV6-5|NA|NA
CASSPTGRGDIQFF
TGTGCCAGCAGTCCTACAGGGCGGGGTGATATACAGTTCTTC
>TRBJ2-1|TRBV6-5|NA|NA
CASSYNSREEQFF
TGTGCCAGCAGTTACAATTCAAGGGAGGAGCAGTTCTTC
>TRBJ2-6|TRBV12-3/TRBV12-4|NA|NA
CASSSDRNPANVLTF
TGTGCCAGCAGTTCCGACAGGAATCCGGCCAACGTCCTGACTTTC
>TRBJ2-7|TRBV10-2|NA|NA
CASSETGREQYF
TGCGCCAGCAGTGAGACAGGGCGCGAGCAGTACTTC
>TRBJ2-2|TRBV4-1|NA|TRBD2
CASSLGRGGQNTGELFF
TGCGCCAGCAGCCTCGGCCGGGGGGGCCAAAACACCGGGGAGCTGTTTTTT
>TRBJ2-2|TRBV9|NA|NA
CASSVENTGELFF
TGTGCCAGCAGCGTAGAGAACACCGGGGAGCTGTTTTTT
>TRBJ2-7|TRBV2|few|TRBD1
CASSEGQGDDFYEQYF
TGTGCCAGCAGTGAAGGACAGGGGGACGATTTTTACGAGCAGTACTTC
>TRBJ1-4|TRBV12-3/TRBV12-4|few|NA
CASSSTPREKKLFF
TGTGCCAGCAGTTCAACCCCTCGGGAAAAGAAACTGTTTTTT
>TRBJ2-1|TRBV7-3|NA|NA
CASSPGLGSSYNEQFF
TGTGCCAGCAGCCCCGGACTGGGAAGCTCCTACAATGAGCAGTTCTTC
>TRBJ2-7|TRBV19|few|TRBD1
CASSAGTGGGYEQYF
TGTGCCAGTAGTGCCGGGACAGGGGGCGGCTACGAGCAGTACTTC
>TRBJ2-3|TRBV5-6|many|NA
CASSLDGSTDTQYF
TGTGCCAGCAGCTTGGACGGGAGCACAGATACGCAGTATTTT
>TRBJ2-2|TRBV9|few|NA
CASSEGREYTGELFF
TGTGCCAGCAGCGAAGGCCGGGAGTACACCGGGGAGCTGTTTTTT
>TRBJ2-1|TRBV9|few|TRBD2
CASSAGLAGPDYNEQFF
TGTGCCAGCAGCGCCGGACTAGCGGGACCAGACTACAATGAGCAGTTCTTC
>TRBJ1-5|TRBV10-2|NA|NA
CASSGTHSNQPQHF
TGCGCCAGCAGTGGAACTCATAGCAATCAGCCCCAGCATTTT
>TRBJ2-3|TRBV3-1|NA|NA
CASSQDLPGSADTQYF
TGTGCCAGCAGCCAAGATCTGCCCGGAAGCGCAGATACGCAGTATTTT
>TRBJ1-1|TRBV7-9|NA|TRBD1
CASSAQGDTEAFF
TGTGCCAGCAGCGCACAGGGGGACACTGAAGCTTTCTTT
>TRBJ2-4|TRBV6-6|NA|NA
CASSRKNIQYF
TGTGCCAGCAGCCGAAAAAACATTCAGTACTTC
>TRBJ2-5|TRBV11-2|NA|NA
CASTSYRETQYF
TGTGCCAGCACCTCGTATCGGGAGACCCAGTACTTC
>TRBJ2-3|TRBV7-9|few|TRBD2
CASTRGGAFTDTQYF
TGTGCCAGCACCCGGGGGGGGGCCTTCACAGATACGCAGTATTTT
>TRBJ1-2|TRBV5-6|few|NA
CASSPNVGTYGYTF
TGTGCCAGCAGCCCCAACGTCGGGACCTATGGCTACACCTTC
>TRBJ2-2|TRBV6-5|few|NA
CASSYRLGPGELFF
TGTGCCAGCAGTTACCGTCTCGGGCCCGGGGAGCTGTTTTTT
>TRBJ2-7|TRBV5-1|NA|TRBD1
CASSRAGTGEDYEQYF
TGCGCCAGCAGCCGAGCCGGGACAGGGGAGGACTACGAGCAGTACTTC
>TRBJ2-3|TRBV4-2|few|NA
CASSLYGGRTDTQYF
TGTGCCAGCAGCCTCTACGGGGGCCGCACAGATACGCAGTATTTT
>TRBJ1-1|TRBV6-5|NA|NA
CASSYGTERTEAFF
TGTGCCAGCAGTTACGGGACCGAGAGGACTGAAGCTTTCTTT
>TRBJ2-1|TRBV6-2/TRBV6-3|few|NA
CASSLRTPDNEQFF
TGTGCCAGCAGTCTCCGAACACCAGACAATGAGCAGTTCTTC
>TRBJ1-5|TRBV24-1|few|NA
CATSDGTEPLPSYQPQHF
TGTGCCACCAGTGACGGGACGGAGCCCCTGCCTTCCTATCAGCCCCAGCATTTT
>TRBJ2-2|TRBV4-3|NA|NA
CASSQDNRDLNTGELFF
TGCGCCAGCAGCCAAGATAATAGGGACTTAAACACCGGGGAGCTGTTTTTT
>TRBJ1-1|TRBV18|NA|TRBD1
CASSPRDRGLDTEAFF
TGTGCCAGCTCACCTCGGGACAGGGGGTTGGACACTGAAGCTTTCTTT
>TRBJ1-1|TRBV12-3/TRBV12-4|NA|NA
CASSVTFATEAFF
TGTGCCAGCAGTGTAACATTCGCCACTGAAGCTTTCTTT
>TRBJ1-6|TRBV10-3|NA|NA
CAISVAVAVGSPLHF
TGTGCCATCAGTGTCGCCGTTGCGGTCGGCTCACCCCTCCACTTT
>TRBJ2-3|TRBV25-1|many|NA
CASSEWSEFTDTQYF
TGTGCCAGCAGTGAGTGGTCAGAGTTCACAGATACGCAGTATTTT
>TRBJ1-5|TRBV6-5|NA|NA
CASSYSGGEDQPQHF
TGTGCCAGCAGTTATTCGGGAGGGGAGGATCAGCCCCAGCATTTT
>TRBJ2-2|TRBV6-5|many|TRBD1
CASSYRTGDTGELFF
TGTGCCAGCAGTTACCGGACAGGGGACACCGGGGAGCTGTTTTTT
>TRBJ1-1|TRBV7-6|few|NA
CASSLVGQGEAFF
TGTGCCAGCAGCTTAGTAGGTCAGGGTGAAGCTTTCTTT
>TRBJ2-3|TRBV7-9|NA|TRBD2
CASAQTSGSTDTQYF
TGTGCCAGCGCCCAGACTAGCGGATCCACAGATACGCAGTATTTT
>TRBJ1-4|TRBV7-9|few|NA
CASSLVGEKLFF
TGTGCCAGCAGCTTAGTTGGTGAAAAACTGTTTTTT
>TRBJ1-4|TRBV6-6|NA|NA
CASSYGGGGEKLFF
TGTGCCAGCAGTTATGGGGGAGGGGGTGAAAAACTGTTTTTT
>TRBJ2-3|TRBV6-5|many|TRBD2
CASSMTSGGVDTQYF
TGTGCCAGCAGCATGACTAGCGGGGGTGTAGATACGCAGTATTTT
>TRBJ2-7|TRBV7-9|few|NA
CASSGGAIYEQYF
TGTGCCAGCAGCGGGGGGGCCATCTACGAGCAGTACTTC